This T cell receptor beta chain was obtained from a study of blood T cell repertoires in COVID-19. Germline loops: CDR1 DFQATT, CDR2 SNEGSKA (reference sequence). This CDR3 spans 11 amino acids. V lost 3 bases and J 7 bases, leaving 9 bases between the germline ends. Data came from immunoSEQ multiplex PCR; TCRdb stores just in-frame clones and leaves some out. The sample records about 68,000 clones, roughly 85% being singletons. V gene TRBV20-1 combines with J gene TRBJ1-1; D is ambiguous. Material for sequencing was peripheral blood. The origin of this receptor is a man aged 45-65 years with acute or convalescent COVID-19. CDR3: CSARALVEAFF. CDR3 in DNA: TGCAGTGCTAGGGCTCTTGTTGAAGCTTTCTTT.